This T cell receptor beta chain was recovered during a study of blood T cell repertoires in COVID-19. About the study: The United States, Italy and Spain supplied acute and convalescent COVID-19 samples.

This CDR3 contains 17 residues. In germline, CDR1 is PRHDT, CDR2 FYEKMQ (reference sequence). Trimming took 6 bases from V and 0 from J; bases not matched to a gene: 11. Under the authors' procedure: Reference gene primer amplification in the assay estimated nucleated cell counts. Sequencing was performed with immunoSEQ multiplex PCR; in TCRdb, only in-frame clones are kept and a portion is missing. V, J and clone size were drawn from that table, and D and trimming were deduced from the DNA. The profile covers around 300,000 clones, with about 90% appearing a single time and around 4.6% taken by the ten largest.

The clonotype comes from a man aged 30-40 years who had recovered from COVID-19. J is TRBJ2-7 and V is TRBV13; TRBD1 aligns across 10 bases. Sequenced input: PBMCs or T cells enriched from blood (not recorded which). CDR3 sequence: CASRSGTGVFPSYEQYF. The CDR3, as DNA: TGTGCCAGCAGGTCCGGGACAGGGGTTTTTCCCTCCTACGAGCAGTACTTC.